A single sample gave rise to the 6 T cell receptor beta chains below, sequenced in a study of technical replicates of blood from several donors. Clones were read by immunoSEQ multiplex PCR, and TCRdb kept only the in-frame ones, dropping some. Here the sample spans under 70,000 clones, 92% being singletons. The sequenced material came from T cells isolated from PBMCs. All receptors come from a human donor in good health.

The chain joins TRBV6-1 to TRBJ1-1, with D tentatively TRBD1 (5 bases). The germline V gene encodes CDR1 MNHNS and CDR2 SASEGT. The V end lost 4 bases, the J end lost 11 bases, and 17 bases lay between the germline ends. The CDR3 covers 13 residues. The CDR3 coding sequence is TGTGCCAGCAGTGTATCTATGGGGGGAGACGCTTTCTTT. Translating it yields CASSVSMGGDAFF.

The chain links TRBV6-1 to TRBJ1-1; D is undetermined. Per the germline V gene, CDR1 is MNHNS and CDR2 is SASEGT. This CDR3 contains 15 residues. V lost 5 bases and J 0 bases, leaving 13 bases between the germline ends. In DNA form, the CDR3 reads TGTGCCAGCAGTCTAGAGGAGATAATGAACACTGAAGCTTTCTTT. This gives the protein CASSLEEIMNTEAFF.

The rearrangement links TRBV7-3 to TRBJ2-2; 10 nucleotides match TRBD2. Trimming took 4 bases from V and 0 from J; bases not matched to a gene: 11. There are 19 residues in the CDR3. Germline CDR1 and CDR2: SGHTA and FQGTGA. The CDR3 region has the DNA TGTGCCAGCAGCTCTGGGGTAGCGGGAGGTCCCGCGAACACCGGGGAGCTGTTTTTT. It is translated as CASSSGVAGGPANTGELFF.

Here the CDR3 reads CASSGLAGVGDTQYF. DNA of the CDR3: TGTGCCAGCAGTGGACTAGCGGGAGTAGGGGATACGCAGTATTTT. The genes are TRBV6-4 and TRBJ2-3, with 12 positions matching TRBD2. The V and J ends lost 4 bases and 6 bases, in that order; junction bases with no gene match: 5. This CDR3 is 15 amino acids long. Germline V gene sequence: CDR1 MRHNA, CDR2 SNTAGT.

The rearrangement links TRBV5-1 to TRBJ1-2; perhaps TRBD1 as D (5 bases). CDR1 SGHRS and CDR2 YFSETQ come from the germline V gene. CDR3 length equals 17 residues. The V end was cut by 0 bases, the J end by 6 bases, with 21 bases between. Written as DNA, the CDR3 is TGCGCCAGCAGCTTGGAGGGTGCGGGGGAAGACCTAAATGGCTACACCTTC. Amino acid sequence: CASSLEGAGEDLNGYTF.

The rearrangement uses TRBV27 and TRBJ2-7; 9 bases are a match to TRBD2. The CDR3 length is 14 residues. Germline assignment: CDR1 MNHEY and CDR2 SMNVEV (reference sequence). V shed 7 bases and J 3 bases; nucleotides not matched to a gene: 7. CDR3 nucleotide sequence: TGTGCCAGCACAGAAAGCGGGAGGTACTACGAGCAGTACTTC. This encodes CASTESGRYYEQYF.